These 12 T cell receptor beta chains share one sample of origin, sequenced in a study of blood T cell repertoires in COVID-19. TCRdb keeps only in-frame clones here, not all; method: immunoSEQ multiplex PCR. This table holds over 300,000 clones, over 75% found once. The sample was PBMCs or T cells enriched from blood (not recorded which). The source is a young man who had recovered from COVID-19.

This clone was seen a handful of times. The chain links TRBV2 to TRBJ1-2, with D tentatively TRBD1 (6 bases). Trimming left V 7 bases short and J 4 bases short, with 19 bases between. The CDR3 extends over 15 amino acids. Germline CDR1 SNHLY, CDR2 FYNNEI. The CDR3 spells CASTRGSLGAYGYTF. The CDR3 nucleotides read TGTGCCAGCACCAGGGGTTCCCTGGGGGCCTATGGCTACACCTTC.

This clone was detected only a few times. This chain uses TRBV5-1 with TRBJ1-4, with no clear D. The V gene's germline CDR1 is SGHRS and CDR2 YFSETQ. V lost 2 bases and J 5 bases, leaving 13 bases between the germline ends. This CDR3 has 15 residues. DNA for the CDR3: TGCGCCAGCAGCTTTGGAGGGAGCTTGAATGAAAAACTGTTTTTT. Translating it yields CASSFGGSLNEKLFF.

This chain links TRBV27 with TRBJ2-7, with D possibly matching TRBD1 (6 bases). The V end lost 6 bases, the J end lost 4 bases, and 7 bases lay between the germline ends. CDR3 length equals 11 residues. Germline assignment: CDR1 MNHEY and CDR2 SMNVEV (reference sequence). This CDR3 is CASSQGYEQYF. Written as DNA, the CDR3 is TGTGCCAGCAGCCAGGGGTACGAGCAGTACTTC.

The chain recombines TRBV7-8 with TRBJ2-5, with 9 positions matching TRBD1. V shed 5 bases and J 1 base; nucleotides not matched to a gene: 17. The length of the CDR3 is 19 residues. The germline V gene encodes CDR1 SGHVS and CDR2 FQNEAQ. The CDR3 coding sequence is TGTGCCAGCAGCGGGAAGGGACAGGGATTCACTCAGGTCCAAGAGACCCAGTACTTC. It specifies CASSGKGQGFTQVQETQYF.

The chain has TRBV5-4 and TRBJ2-3, with 12 nucleotides matching TRBD2. V was clipped by 3 bases and J by 4 bases; unmatched bases: 3. CDR3 size: 15 residues. Germline CDR1 reads SGHNT; CDR2 reads YYREEE (reference sequence). As DNA, the CDR3 is TGTGCCAGCAGCTCCAGACTAGCGGGGGCAGATACGCAGTATTTT. It is translated as CASSSRLAGADTQYF.

J is TRBJ1-2 and V is TRBV30; D is ambiguous. Germline loops: CDR1 GTSNPN, CDR2 SVGIG (reference sequence). The CDR3 extends over 13 amino acids. The V end lost 2 bases, the J end lost 1 base, and 8 bases lay between the germline ends. The CDR3 nucleotides read TGTGCCTGGAGTTCGGGGAGTAACTATGGCTACACCTTC. Translating gives CAWSSGSNYGYTF.

This clone has a count of ten or more. This chain joins TRBV5-6 and TRBJ2-5, with a possible D match to TRBD2 (5 bases). The CDR3 has 13 residues. Per the germline V gene, CDR1 is SGHDT and CDR2 is YYEEEE. V was clipped by 5 bases and J by 2 bases, with 10 bases between them. CDR3 amino acids: CASRRVAQETQYF. Here the CDR3 DNA reads TGTGCCAGCAGGCGGGTTGCGCAAGAGACCCAGTACTTC.

This chain links TRBV10-3 with TRBJ1-2; 10 bases align to TRBD1. CDR3 length: 17 amino acids. Germline-derived CDR1 and CDR2 are ENHRY and SYGVKD. Trimming removed 0 bases from V and 2 bases from J; junction bases left unmatched: 6. CDR3 nucleotide sequence: TGTGCCATCAGTGAGTCGATTGGGACAGGGGTGAACTATGGCTACACCTTC. This codes for CAISESIGTGVNYGYTF.

The chain employs TRBV9 and TRBJ2-3; maybe TRBD2 (6 bases). This CDR3 has 14 residues. Trimming stripped 0 bases from V and 5 bases from J, with 10 bases between. The V gene's germline CDR1 is SGDLS and CDR2 YYNGEE. The CDR3 region is CASSVGTTLDTQYF. In DNA, the CDR3 is TGTGCCAGCAGCGTAGGGACTACTCTAGATACGCAGTATTTT.

V usage is TRBV6-5 and J usage is TRBJ2-1; maybe TRBD1 (5 bases). In germline, CDR1 is MNHEY, CDR2 SVGAGI. CDR3 size: 15 residues. Trimming took off 2 bases at V and 3 bases at J, with 11 bases between the two ends. In DNA, the CDR3 is TGTGCCAGCAGTTACGGGGCAGGAAACTACAATGAGCAGTTCTTC. This codes for CASSYGAGNYNEQFF.

This rearrangement joins TRBV6-5 to TRBJ1-2; D possibly corresponds to TRBD1 (5 bases). From germline, CDR1 is MNHEY and CDR2 SVGAGI. CDR3 length equals 16 residues. Trimming removed 0 bases from V and 4 bases from J, with 15 bases in between. The CDR3 loop reads CASSYSIQLGGYGYTF. The CDR3 coding sequence is TGTGCCAGCAGTTACTCGATACAACTGGGGGGCTATGGCTACACCTTC.

This clone was observed a few times. The chain combines TRBV3-1 (or the pseudogene TRBV3-2) with TRBJ1-5, with D tentatively TRBD1 (5 bases). Trimming shortened V by 1 base and J by 4 bases, and 14 bases separated the two germline ends. Per the germline V gene, CDR1 is LGHDT and CDR2 is YNNKEL (reference sequence). The CDR3 has 16 residues. The CDR3 DNA follows: TGTGCCAGCAGCCAAGGTAGGGGAATCCGGAATCAGCCCCAGCATTTT. Translated: CASSQGRGIRNQPQHF.